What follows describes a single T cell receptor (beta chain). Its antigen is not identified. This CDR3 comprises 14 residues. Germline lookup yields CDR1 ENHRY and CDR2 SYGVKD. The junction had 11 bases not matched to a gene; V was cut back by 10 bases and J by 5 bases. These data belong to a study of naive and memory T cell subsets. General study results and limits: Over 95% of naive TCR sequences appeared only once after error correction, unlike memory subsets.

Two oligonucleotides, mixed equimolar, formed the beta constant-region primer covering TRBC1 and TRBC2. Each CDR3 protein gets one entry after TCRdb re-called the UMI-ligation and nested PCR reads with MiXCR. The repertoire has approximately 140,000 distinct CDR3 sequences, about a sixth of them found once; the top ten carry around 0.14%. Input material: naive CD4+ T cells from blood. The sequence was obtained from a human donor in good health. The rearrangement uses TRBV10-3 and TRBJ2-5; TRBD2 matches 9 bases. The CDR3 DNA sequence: TGTGCCACCGAACCGCGGGGGGGCAGGGAGACCCAGTACTTC. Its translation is CATEPRGGRETQYF.